This T cell receptor beta chain came from a study of CD8+ T cells in alopecia areata. Findings of the study overall: Scalp lesions, especially in alopecia totalis/universalis, had higher clonality than normal scalp.

The germline V gene has CDR1 MGHDK and CDR2 SYGVNS. The V end lost 6 bases, the J end lost 7 bases, and 7 bases lay between the germline ends. The CDR3 totals 12 residues. Following RNA extraction, reverse transcription yielded cDNA that acted as the sequencing template. Data came from immunoSEQ multiplex PCR; TCRdb stores just in-frame clones and leaves some out. The table includes about 110,000 clones, 59% detected once. In its sample, this clone was seen a few times. Its antigen is still unknown. The sample comprised CD8+ T cells sorted from blood. This rearrangement joins TRBV25-1 to TRBJ1-6; D remains unclear. The sequence was collected from a human donor in good health. Here the CDR3 DNA reads TGTGCCAGCAGCTGGCCGAATTCACCCCTCCACTTT. The encoded protein is CASSWPNSPLHF.